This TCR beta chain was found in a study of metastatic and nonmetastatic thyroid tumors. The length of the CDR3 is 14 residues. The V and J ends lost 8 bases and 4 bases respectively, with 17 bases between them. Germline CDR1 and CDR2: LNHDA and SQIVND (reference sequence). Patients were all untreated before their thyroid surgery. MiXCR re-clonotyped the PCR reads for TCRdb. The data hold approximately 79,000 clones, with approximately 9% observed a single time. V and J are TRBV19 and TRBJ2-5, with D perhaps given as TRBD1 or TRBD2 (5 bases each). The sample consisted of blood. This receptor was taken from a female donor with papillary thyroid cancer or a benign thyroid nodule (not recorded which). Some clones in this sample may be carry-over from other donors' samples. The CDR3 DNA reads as TGTGCCAGTGGGCCGGGACGATCATTAGAGACCCAGTACTTC. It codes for CASGPGRSLETQYF.